Below, one T cell receptor (beta chain) is given with its context. Its antigen is undetermined. The germline V gene has CDR1 MGHRA and CDR2 YSYEKL. This CDR3 spans 14 amino acids. V lost 3 bases, J lost 5 bases, and 11 bases lay in between. PCR was performed using 60 Vbeta and 13 Jbeta primers. Sequencing was performed with immunoSEQ multiplex PCR; in TCRdb, only in-frame clones are kept and a portion is missing. In total, the table holds just over 50,000 clones. The sample comes from a study of cytomegalovirus exposure and HLA in healthy donors. Findings and limits, study-wide: Sequencing depth roughly uniform across donors was assumed in presence/absence analyses.

The receptor comes from a woman between 55 and 75 years old in good health and CMV-seropositive. This chain links TRBV4-1 with TRBJ2-1, with a weak D call TRBD1 (6 bases). The sample comprised PBMCs. The CDR3 loop reads CASSHRGPDNEQFF. Written as DNA, the CDR3 is TGCGCCAGCAGCCACAGGGGCCCCGACAATGAGCAGTTCTTC.